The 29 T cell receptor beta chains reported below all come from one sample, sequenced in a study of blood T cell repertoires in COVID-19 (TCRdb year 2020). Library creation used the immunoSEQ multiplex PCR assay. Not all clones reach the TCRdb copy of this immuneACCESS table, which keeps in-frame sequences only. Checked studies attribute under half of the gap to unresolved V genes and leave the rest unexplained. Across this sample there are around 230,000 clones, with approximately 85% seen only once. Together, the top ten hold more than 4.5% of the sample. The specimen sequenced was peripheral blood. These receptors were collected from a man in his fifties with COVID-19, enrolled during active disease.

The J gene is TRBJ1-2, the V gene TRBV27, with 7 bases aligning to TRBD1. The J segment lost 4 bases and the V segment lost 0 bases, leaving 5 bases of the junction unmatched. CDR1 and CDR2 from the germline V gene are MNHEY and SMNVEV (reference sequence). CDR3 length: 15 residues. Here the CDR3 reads CASSLSGRGVYGYTF. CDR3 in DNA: TGTGCCAGCAGTTTATCCGGCAGGGGGGTCTATGGCTACACCTTC.

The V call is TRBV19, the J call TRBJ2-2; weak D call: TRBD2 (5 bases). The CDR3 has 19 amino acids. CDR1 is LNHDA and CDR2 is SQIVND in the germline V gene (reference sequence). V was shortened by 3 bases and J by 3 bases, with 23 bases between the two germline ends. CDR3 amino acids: CASSIRVFLGRVDTGELFF. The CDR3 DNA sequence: TGTGCCAGTAGTATTCGCGTATTTCTAGGGAGAGTAGACACCGGGGAGCTGTTTTTT.

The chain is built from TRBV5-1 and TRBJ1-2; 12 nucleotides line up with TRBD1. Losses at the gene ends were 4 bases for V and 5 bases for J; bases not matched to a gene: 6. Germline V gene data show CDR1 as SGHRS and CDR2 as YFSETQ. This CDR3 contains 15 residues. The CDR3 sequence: CASSPGQGAGYGYTF. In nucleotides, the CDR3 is TGCGCCAGCAGCCCGGGACAGGGGGCTGGATATGGCTACACCTTC. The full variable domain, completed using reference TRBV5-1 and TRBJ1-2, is KAGVTQTPRYLIKTRGQQVTLSCSPISGHRSVSWYQQTPGQGLQFLFEYFSETQRNKGNFPGRFSGRQFSNSRSEMNVSTLELGDSALYLCASSPGQGAGYGYTFGSGTRLTVV.

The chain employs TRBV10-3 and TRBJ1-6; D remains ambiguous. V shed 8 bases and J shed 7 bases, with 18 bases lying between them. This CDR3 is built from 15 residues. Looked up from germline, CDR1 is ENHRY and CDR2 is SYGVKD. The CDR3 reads CAIRGSGPGNSPLHF. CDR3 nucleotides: TGTGCCATCCGAGGGTCAGGCCCTGGGAATTCACCCCTCCACTTT.

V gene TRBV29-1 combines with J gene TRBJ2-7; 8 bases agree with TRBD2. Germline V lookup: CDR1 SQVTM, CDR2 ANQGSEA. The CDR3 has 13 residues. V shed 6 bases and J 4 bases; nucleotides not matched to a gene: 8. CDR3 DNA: TGCAGCGTAACCGGGGGGGCCGGTTACGAGCAGTACTTC. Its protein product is CSVTGGAGYEQYF.

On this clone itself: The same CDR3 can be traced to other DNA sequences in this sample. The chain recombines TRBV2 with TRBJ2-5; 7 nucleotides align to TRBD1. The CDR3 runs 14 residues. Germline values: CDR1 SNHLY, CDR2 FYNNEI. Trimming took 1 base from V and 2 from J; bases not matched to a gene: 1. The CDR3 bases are TGTGCCAGCAGTGAAGACAGGGGACAAGAGACCCAGTACTTC. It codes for CASSEDRGQETQYF.

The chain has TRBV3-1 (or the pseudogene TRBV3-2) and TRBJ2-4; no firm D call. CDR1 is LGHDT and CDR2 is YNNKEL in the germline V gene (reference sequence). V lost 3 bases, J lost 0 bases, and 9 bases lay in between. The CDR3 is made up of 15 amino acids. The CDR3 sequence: CASSQSVLAKNIQYF. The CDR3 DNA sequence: TGTGCCAGCAGCCAGTCCGTCCTAGCCAAAAACATTCAGTACTTC.

The DNA of the CDR3 is TGTGCCAGCAGCTTAGGGGCTAACCGCGACGAGCAGTACTTC. It encodes CASSLGANRDEQYF. V and J are TRBV7-9 and TRBJ2-7; D is uncertain. The V end lost 1 base, the J end lost 5 bases, and 12 bases lay between the germline ends. The CDR3 runs to 14 residues. CDR1 is SEHNR, CDR2 FQNEAQ, per germline (reference sequence).

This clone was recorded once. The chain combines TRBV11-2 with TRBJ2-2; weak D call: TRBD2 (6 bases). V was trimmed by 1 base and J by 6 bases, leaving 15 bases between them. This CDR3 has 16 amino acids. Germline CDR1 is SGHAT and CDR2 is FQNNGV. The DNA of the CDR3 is TGTGCCAGCAGCTTAGGGGCGGGGCTCGGGGCCGGGGAGCTGTTTTTT. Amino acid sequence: CASSLGAGLGAGELFF.

In DNA form, the CDR3 reads TGTGCCAGCGAGCCGGGACACCAAAGAGGGGCCCAGTACTTC. Its translation is CASEPGHQRGAQYF. V usage is TRBV18 and J usage is TRBJ2-5, with D possibly being TRBD1 (6 bases). CDR3 length equals 14 residues. V was shortened by 8 bases and J by 9 bases, with 22 bases between the two germline ends. Per the germline V gene, CDR1 is KGHSH and CDR2 is LQKENI. Using reference TRBV18 and TRBJ2-5 for the parts outside the CDR3, the full variable domain is NAGVMQNPRHLVRRRGQEARLRCSPMKGHSHVYWYRQLPEEGLKFMVYLQKENIIDESGMPKERFSAEFPKEGPSILRIQQVVRGDSAAYFCASEPGHQRGAQYFGPGTRLLVL.

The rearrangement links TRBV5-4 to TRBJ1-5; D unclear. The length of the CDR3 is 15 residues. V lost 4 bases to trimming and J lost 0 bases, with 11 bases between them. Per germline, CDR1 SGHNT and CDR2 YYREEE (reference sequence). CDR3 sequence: CASSLDSNSNQPQHF. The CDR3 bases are TGTGCCAGCAGCCTAGACTCGAATAGCAATCAGCCCCAGCATTTT.

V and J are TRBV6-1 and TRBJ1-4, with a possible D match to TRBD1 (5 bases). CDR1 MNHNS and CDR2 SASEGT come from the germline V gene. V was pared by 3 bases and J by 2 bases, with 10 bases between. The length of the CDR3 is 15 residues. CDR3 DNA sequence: TGTGCCAGCAGTGACAGGGTGGCGACTAATGAAAAACTGTTTTTT. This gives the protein CASSDRVATNEKLFF.

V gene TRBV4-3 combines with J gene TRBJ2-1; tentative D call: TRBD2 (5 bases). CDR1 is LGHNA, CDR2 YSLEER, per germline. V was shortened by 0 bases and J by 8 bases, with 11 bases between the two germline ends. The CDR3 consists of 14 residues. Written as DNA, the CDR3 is TGCGCCAGCAGCCAAGATTCTAGCAGCGATGAGCAGTTCTTC. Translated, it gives CASSQDSSSDEQFF.

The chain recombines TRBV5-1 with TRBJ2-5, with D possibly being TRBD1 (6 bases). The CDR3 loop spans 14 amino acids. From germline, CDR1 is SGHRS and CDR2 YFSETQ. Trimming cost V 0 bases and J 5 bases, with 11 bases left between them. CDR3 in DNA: TGCGCCAGCAGCTTGGTTAACAGGGATGAGACCCAGTACTTC. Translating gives CASSLVNRDETQYF.

This CDR3 is CASSSSFGTGREQYF. The DNA of the CDR3 is TGTGCCAGCAGCTCTTCATTCGGGACAGGGCGCGAGCAGTACTTC. This chain connects TRBV5-4 to TRBJ2-7, with 9 bases aligning to TRBD1. V was clipped by 3 bases and J by 6 bases; unmatched bases: 10. Germline CDR1 is SGHNT and CDR2 is YYREEE (reference sequence). CDR3 size: 15 residues.

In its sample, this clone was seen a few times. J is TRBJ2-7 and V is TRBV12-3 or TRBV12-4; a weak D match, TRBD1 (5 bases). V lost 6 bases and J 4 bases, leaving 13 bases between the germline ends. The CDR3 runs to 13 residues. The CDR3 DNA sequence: TGTGCCAGCAGCCTGACAGACGGTTACGAGCAGTACTTC. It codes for CASSLTDGYEQYF.

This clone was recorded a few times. The CDR3 is CASSVGSGDMNTEAFF. The CDR3 coding sequence is TGTGCCAGCAGCGTAGGGTCAGGGGACATGAACACTGAAGCTTTCTTT. The rearrangement joins TRBV9 to TRBJ1-1; possible D gene TRBD1, 6 bases. CDR1 and CDR2 (germline): SGDLS, YYNGEE. The CDR3 extends over 16 amino acids. Deletions cut 0 bases from V and 0 bases from J, with 12 bases between.

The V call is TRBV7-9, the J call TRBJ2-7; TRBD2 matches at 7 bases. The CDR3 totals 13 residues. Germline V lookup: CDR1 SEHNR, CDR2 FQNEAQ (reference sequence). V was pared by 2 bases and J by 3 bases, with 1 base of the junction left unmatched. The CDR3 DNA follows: TGTGCCAGCAGCTTAACTAGCGACTACGAGCAGTACTTC. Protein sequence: CASSLTSDYEQYF. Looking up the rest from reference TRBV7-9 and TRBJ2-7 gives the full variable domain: DTGVSQNPRHKITKRGQNVTFRCDPISEHNRLYWYRQTLGQGPEFLTYFQNEAQLEKSRLLSDRFSAERPKGSFSTLEIQRTEQGDSAMYLCASSLTSDYEQYFGPGTRLTVT.

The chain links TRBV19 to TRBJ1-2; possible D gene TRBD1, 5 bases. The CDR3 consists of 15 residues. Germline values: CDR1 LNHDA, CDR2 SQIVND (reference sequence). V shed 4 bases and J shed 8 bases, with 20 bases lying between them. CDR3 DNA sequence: TGTGCCAGTAGTACTCCGCCCCAGGGTGCTCAGGGCTACACCTTC. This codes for CASSTPPQGAQGYTF.

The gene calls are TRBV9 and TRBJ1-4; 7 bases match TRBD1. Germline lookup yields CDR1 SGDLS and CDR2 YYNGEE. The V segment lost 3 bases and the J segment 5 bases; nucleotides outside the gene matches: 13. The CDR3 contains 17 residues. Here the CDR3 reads CASSGRTPGQRNEKLFF. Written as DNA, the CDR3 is TGTGCCAGCAGCGGACGCACACCGGGACAGAGGAATGAAAAACTGTTTTTT.

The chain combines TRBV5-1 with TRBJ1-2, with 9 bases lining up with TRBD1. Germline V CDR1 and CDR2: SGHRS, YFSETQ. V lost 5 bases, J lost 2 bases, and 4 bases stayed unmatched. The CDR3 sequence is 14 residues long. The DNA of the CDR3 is TGCGCCAGCAGGGGGGGACAGGGAAACTATGGCTACACCTTC. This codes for CASRGGQGNYGYTF.

The CDR3 loop is CASSWTGGHGYTF. DNA for the CDR3: TGCGCCAGCAGCTGGACAGGGGGCCATGGCTACACCTTC. The V call is TRBV5-1, the J call TRBJ1-2, with 11 bases lining up with TRBD1. V dropped 3 bases and J dropped 6; count of bases not matched to a gene: 1. Germline values: CDR1 SGHRS, CDR2 YFSETQ. The CDR3 is 13 residues long.

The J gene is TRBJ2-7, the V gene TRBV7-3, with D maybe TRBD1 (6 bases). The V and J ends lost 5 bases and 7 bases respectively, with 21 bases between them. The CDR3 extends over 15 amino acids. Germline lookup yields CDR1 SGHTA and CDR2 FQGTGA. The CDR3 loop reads CASSPFSRGLGEQYF. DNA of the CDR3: TGTGCCAGCAGCCCCTTTTCCAGGGGCTTAGGGGAGCAGTACTTC. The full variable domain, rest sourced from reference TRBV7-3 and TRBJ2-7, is GAGVSQTPSNKVTEKGKYVELRCDPISGHTALYWYRQSLGQGPEFLIYFQGTGAADDSGLPNDRFFAVRPEGSVSTLKIQRTERGDSAVYLCASSPFSRGLGEQYFGPGTRLTVT.

The CDR3, as DNA: TGTGCCAGCAGCCTCCAGAGGACAGCCTCCTACGAGCAGTACTTC. This translates into CASSLQRTASYEQYF. The genes are TRBV7-2 and TRBJ2-7, with TRBD1 as a possible D gene (6 bases). Trimming left V 5 bases short and J 0 bases short, with 14 bases between. CDR1 and CDR2 (germline): SGHTA, FQGNSA. The CDR3 runs to 15 residues.

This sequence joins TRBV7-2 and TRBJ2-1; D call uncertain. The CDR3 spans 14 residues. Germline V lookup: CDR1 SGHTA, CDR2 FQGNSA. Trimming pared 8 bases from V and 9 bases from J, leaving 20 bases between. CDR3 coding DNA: TGTGCCAGCCGCCATGATGGTAGCCGGTTTGAGCAGTTCTTC. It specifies CASRHDGSRFEQFF.

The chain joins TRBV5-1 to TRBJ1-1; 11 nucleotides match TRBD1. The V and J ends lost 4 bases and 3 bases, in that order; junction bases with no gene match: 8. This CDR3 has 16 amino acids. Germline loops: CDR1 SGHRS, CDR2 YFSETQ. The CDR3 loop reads CASSDRTGGPDTEAFF. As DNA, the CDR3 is TGCGCCAGCAGCGACCGGACAGGGGGCCCGGACACTGAAGCTTTCTTT.

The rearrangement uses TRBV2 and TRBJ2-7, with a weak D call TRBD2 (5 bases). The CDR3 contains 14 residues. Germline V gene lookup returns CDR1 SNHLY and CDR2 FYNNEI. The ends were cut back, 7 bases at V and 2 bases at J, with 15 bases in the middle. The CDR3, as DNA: TGTGCCAGCAAGGCCGGACTTGGGCCCTACGAGCAGTACTTC. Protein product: CASKAGLGPYEQYF.

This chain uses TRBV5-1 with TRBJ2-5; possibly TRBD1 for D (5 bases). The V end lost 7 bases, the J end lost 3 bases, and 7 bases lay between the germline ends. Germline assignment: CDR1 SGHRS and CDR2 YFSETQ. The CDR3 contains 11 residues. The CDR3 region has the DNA TGCGCCAGCTGCAGGGAAGAGACCCAGTACTTC. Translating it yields CASCREETQYF.

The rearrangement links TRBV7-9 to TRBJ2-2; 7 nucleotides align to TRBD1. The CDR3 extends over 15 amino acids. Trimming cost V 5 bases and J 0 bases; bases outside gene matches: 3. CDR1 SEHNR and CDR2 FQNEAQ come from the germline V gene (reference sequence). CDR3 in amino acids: CASSLGTANTGELFF. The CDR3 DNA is TGTGCCAGCAGCCTAGGGACAGCGAACACCGGGGAGCTGTTTTTT.